The 14 T cell receptor beta chains listed next were all sequenced from one sample in a study of CD8 T cells in Susac syndrome. cDNA came from about 0.5 to 1 ug RNA primed by random hexamers. One entry per CDR3 protein, called by TCRdb with MiXCR from the immunoSEQ multiplex PCR reads. Of about 300,000 distinct CDR3 sequences in the sample, roughly 85% were seen once. Sequencing was carried out using CD8+ T cells from PBMCs. The receptors were sampled from a human donor with multiple sclerosis.

The rearrangement links TRBV5-4 to TRBJ1-4, with TRBD1 as a possible D gene (5 bases). Trimming removed 2 bases from V and 3 bases from J, with 17 bases in between. This CDR3 contains 17 residues. Germline lookup yields CDR1 SGHNT and CDR2 YYREEE (reference sequence). DNA of the CDR3: TGTGCCAGCAGCTTCCTCGGGGGGGGAGCGTCTAATGAAAAACTGTTTTTT. This sequence encodes CASSFLGGGASNEKLFF.

The gene calls are TRBV14 and TRBJ1-1; perhaps TRBD1 as D (5 bases). Germline CDR1 and CDR2: SGHDN and FVKESK. Trimming cost V 0 bases and J 5 bases, with 16 bases left between them. The CDR3 has 16 residues. The CDR3 nucleotides read TGTGCCAGCAGCCAAGATTTACGGGGCGAGAGGACTGAAGCTTTCTTT. It codes for CASSQDLRGERTEAFF.

V is TRBV9 and J is TRBJ2-1; possibly TRBD2 for D (6 bases). Trimming shortened V by 0 bases and J by 7 bases, and 17 bases separated the two germline ends. Germline CDR1 reads SGDLS; CDR2 reads YYNGEE. There are 16 residues in the CDR3. CDR3 DNA: TGTGCCAGCAGCGTAGTATGGGGTAGCGGCCTTAATGAGCAGTTCTTC. Its protein is CASSVVWGSGLNEQFF.

This sequence joins TRBV10-2 and TRBJ2-7, with a tentative D call TRBD1 (7 bases). CDR1 is WSHSY and CDR2 is SAAADI in the germline V gene. The CDR3 has 14 residues. V was clipped by 3 bases and J by 3 bases, with 12 bases between them. CDR3 protein: CASSEGQGGYEQYF. CDR3 in DNA: TGCGCCAGCAGTGAAGGGCAGGGGGGCTACGAGCAGTACTTC.

This chain links TRBV7-9 with TRBJ2-5; D not resolved. The V end was cut by 5 bases, the J end by 1 base, with 5 bases between. Germline values: CDR1 SEHNR, CDR2 FQNEAQ (reference sequence). The length of the CDR3 is 12 residues. CDR3 in DNA: TGTGCCAGCAGCACAAGCCAAGAGACCCAGTACTTC. Amino acid sequence: CASSTSQETQYF.

CDR3 region: CASSLVALSAGDTQYF. CDR3 coding DNA: TGTGCCAGCAGTTTAGTAGCCCTATCTGCAGGCGATACGCAGTATTTT. The chain carries TRBV28 and TRBJ2-3; D is unclear. Trimming cost V 2 bases and J 6 bases, with 18 bases left between them. Germline loops: CDR1 MDHEN, CDR2 SYDVKM. The CDR3 has 16 residues.

The chain carries TRBV12-3 or TRBV12-4 and TRBJ2-3; 9 bases agree with TRBD2. With V trimmed by 5 bases and J by 0 bases, 15 bases remained unmatched. The CDR3 runs to 19 residues. The CDR3, as DNA: TGTGCCAGCAGTCCTGGGAGCTTAGCGGGAGATTGGAGCACAGATACGCAGTATTTT. Its translation: CASSPGSLAGDWSTDTQYF.

The chain is built from TRBV6-1 and TRBJ2-7; 8 nucleotides agree with TRBD2. Germline assignment: CDR1 MNHNS and CDR2 SASEGT. The CDR3 runs to 18 residues. J lost 5 bases, V lost 6 bases, and 21 bases had no gene match. CDR3 bases: TGTGCCAGCAGCCCCGGGGGGGCGGGCACAGCATCCTTCCACGAGCAGTACTTC. This gives the protein CASSPGGAGTASFHEQYF.

The chain links TRBV28 to TRBJ2-3; 11 bases agree with TRBD2. The V and J ends lost 5 bases and 6 bases, in that order; junction bases with no gene match: 13. The CDR3 totals 17 residues. CDR1 is MDHEN, CDR2 SYDVKM, per germline. The chain's CDR3 is CASSLPLAGGSVDTQYF. DNA of the CDR3: TGTGCCAGCAGTCTCCCATTAGCGGGAGGGTCGGTGGATACGCAGTATTTT.

The rearrangement uses TRBV24-1 and TRBJ2-7; 12 nucleotides line up with TRBD2. The germline V gene has CDR1 KGHDR and CDR2 SFDVKD. Unmatched junction bases numbered 7, after V lost 4 bases and J lost 4 bases. There are 16 residues in the CDR3. In DNA form, the CDR3 reads TGTGCCACCAGTGACCCGACTAGCGGGAGCCCATACGAGCAGTACTTC. Protein product: CATSDPTSGSPYEQYF.

V and J are TRBV27 and TRBJ2-1, with 7 bases aligning to TRBD2. Germline V gives CDR1 MNHEY, CDR2 SMNVEV (reference sequence). The CDR3 contains 16 residues. Trimming took 8 bases from V and 0 from J; bases not matched to a gene: 10. The CDR3 nucleotides are TGTGCCAGCGATTTACGGGGGGTTGGCTCCTACAATGAGCAGTTCTTC. Amino acid sequence: CASDLRGVGSYNEQFF.

A few counts support this clonotype. V usage is TRBV6-5 and J usage is TRBJ1-3; D not resolved. The CDR3 has 16 amino acids. The V end lost 1 base, the J end lost 0 bases, and 10 bases lay between the germline ends. Germline V gene sequence: CDR1 MNHEY, CDR2 SVGAGI. CDR3 bases: TGTGCCAGCAGTTACTTGGCCAGTAGCTCTGGAAACACCATATATTTT. Protein: CASSYLASSSGNTIYF.

This chain joins TRBV20-1 and TRBJ1-5; 7 bases are shared with TRBD1. CDR1 is DFQATT, CDR2 SNEGSKA, per germline (reference sequence). The CDR3 is made up of 15 amino acids. After removal of 4 bases from V and 2 bases from J, the junction contained 8 bases not matched to a gene. In DNA form, the CDR3 reads TGCAGTGCTACAAAAAGGGGGCCGGGCAATCAGCCCCAGCATTTT. Amino acid sequence: CSATKRGPGNQPQHF.

The J gene is TRBJ2-7, the V gene TRBV24-1; weak D call: TRBD1 (6 bases). Trimming left V 5 bases short and J 5 bases short, with 18 bases between. The CDR3 covers 15 residues. Germline V CDR1 and CDR2: KGHDR, SFDVKD. CDR3 sequence (DNA): TGTGCCACCAGTGCCCGGGACATGGGCCTAAACGAGCAGTACTTC. It encodes CATSARDMGLNEQYF.